Listed below are T cell receptor beta chains from one sample, sequenced in a study of shared clonotypes between healthy human individuals. Only in-frame clones appear in the TCRdb table, and some are missing; sequencing was by immunoSEQ multiplex PCR. The repertoire has millions of clones, roughly 94% of them found once; the top ten carry 0.13%. Sample: naive CD4+ T cells sorted from blood. Receptors were obtained from a man younger than 30 in good health. Each CDR3 is given with its conserved first and last residue. Each record gives: V gene, CDR3 length, clone size, J gene, D gene, CDR3 protein, CDR3 DNA. A D gene is named only where the DNA matches it firmly. Where a row states a size, it is once, few, many or the class of an expanded clone; other rows omit it.

TRBV5-4	17	.	TRBJ2-7	TRBD2	CASSLERLAGRPYEQYF	TGTGCCAGCAGCTTGGAACGGCTAGCGGGGAGACCCTACGAGCAGTACTTC
TRBV7-2	15	.	TRBJ2-7	TRBD1	CASSLGGQGRSEQYF	TGTGCCAGCAGCTTAGGGGGACAGGGGAGATCCGAGCAGTACTTC
TRBV11-2	16	.	TRBJ2-4	.	CASSFGGKVGKNIQYF	TGTGCCAGCAGCTTTGGTGGGAAGGTTGGCAAAAACATTCAGTACTTC
TRBV5-1	15	.	TRBJ2-2	.	CASSTTGLSGRELFF	TGCGCCAGCAGCACGACAGGCCTAAGTGGGCGGGAGCTGTTTTTT
TRBV2	15	.	TRBJ2-2	TRBD2	CASYRGGANTGELFF	TGTGCCAGCTACCGGGGGGGCGCGAACACCGGGGAGCTGTTTTTT
TRBV5-4	15	.	TRBJ1-6	.	CASSSAGGGNSPLHF	TGTGCCAGCAGCTCCGCCGGTGGGGGAAATTCACCCCTCCACTTT
TRBV28	14	.	TRBJ1-2	.	CASSAATGKYGYTF	TGTGCCAGCAGTGCTGCAACGGGAAAGTATGGCTACACCTTC
TRBV6-1	13	.	TRBJ2-2	.	CASTSARYGELFF	TGTGCCAGCACTTCCGCTAGATACGGGGAGCTGTTTTTT
TRBV7-8	13	.	TRBJ1-5	.	CASTLVGNQPQHF	TGTGCCAGCACCTTGGTAGGGAATCAGCCCCAGCATTTT
TRBV5-1	15	.	TRBJ2-7	TRBD1	CASSLGPGQVYEQYF	TGCGCCAGCAGCTTGGGACCGGGACAGGTCTACGAGCAGTACTTC
TRBV10-2	12	.	TRBJ2-5	.	CASSVGRETQYF	TGCGCCAGCAGTGTAGGGCGGGAGACCCAGTACTTC
TRBV28	14	.	TRBJ1-1	.	CASSLQGLNTEAFF	TGTGCCAGCAGTTTACAGGGTCTGAACACTGAAGCTTTCTTT
TRBV18	12	.	TRBJ2-7	.	CASSQSGWEQYF	TGTGCCAGCTCACAATCAGGGTGGGAGCAGTACTTC
TRBV9	17	.	TRBJ1-3	.	CASSVAEGPSSGNTIYF	TGTGCCAGCAGCGTAGCTGAGGGACCTTCCTCTGGAAACACCATATACTTT
TRBV6-5	14	.	TRBJ2-1	.	CASSYSSYRDEQFF	TGTGCCAGCAGTTACTCGAGTTATAGAGATGAGCAGTTCTTC
TRBV9	19	.	TRBJ2-6	.	CASSPQAWTASTGANVLTF	TGTGCCAGCAGCCCCCAGGCCTGGACGGCCTCCACTGGGGCCAACGTCCTGACTTTC
TRBV5-6	15	.	TRBJ1-2	TRBD1	CASSSRDSRYYGYTF	TGTGCCAGCAGCTCCCGGGACAGCCGCTACTATGGCTACACCTTC
TRBV5-8	13	.	TRBJ2-7	TRBD1	CASSLLTGGHGDF	TGTGCCAGCAGCTTGCTGACAGGGGGGCATGGAGACTTC
TRBV6-1	14	.	TRBJ1-4	TRBD1	CASIPDRGGEKLFF	TGTGCCAGCATCCCGGACAGGGGAGGTGAAAAACTGTTTTTT
TRBV27	16	.	TRBJ2-5	TRBD1	CASSPLGGQYQETQYF	TGTGCCAGCAGTCCCCTAGGGGGCCAGTACCAAGAGACCCAGTACTTC
TRBV18	14	.	TRBJ2-7	TRBD2	CASSAGLDNYEQYF	TGTGCCAGCTCAGCGGGACTAGACAACTACGAGCAGTACTTC
TRBV28	14	.	TRBJ1-2	.	CASSPLSRNYGYTF	TGTGCCAGCAGTCCCCTGAGCCGCAACTATGGCTACACCTTC
TRBV5-1	17	.	TRBJ2-6	.	CASSRALLSSGANVLTF	TGCGCCAGCAGCCGGGCCTTATTAAGCTCTGGGGCCAACGTCCTGACTTTC
TRBV27	15	.	TRBJ1-2	TRBD1	CASRGPGQGASGYTF	TGTGCCAGCAGAGGTCCGGGACAGGGGGCGAGTGGCTACACCTTC
TRBV6-1	13	.	TRBJ1-2	.	CASSEVPNYGYTF	TGTGCCAGCAGCGAAGTACCTAACTATGGCTACACCTTC
TRBV4-1	17	once	TRBJ1-1	.	CASSQGEAKSMNTEAFF	TGCGCCAGCAGCCAGGGGGAGGCAAAGTCGATGAACACTGAAGCTTTCTTT
TRBV9	12	.	TRBJ2-5	.	CASSAGLETQYF	TGTGCCAGCAGTGCGGGGTTAGAGACCCAGTACTTC
TRBV6-6	10	.	TRBJ1-1	.	CASRFTEAFF	TGTGCCAGCAGATTTACTGAAGCTTTCTTT
TRBV7-2	14	.	TRBJ2-3	TRBD2	CASIPGLVADTQYF	TGTGCCAGCATCCCGGGACTAGTCGCAGATACGCAGTATTTT
TRBV5-6	14	.	TRBJ2-3	.	CASSLIQSTDTQYF	TGTGCCAGCAGCTTAATCCAGTCCACAGATACGCAGTATTTT